The T cell receptor beta chain described here comes from a study of cytomegalovirus exposure and HLA in healthy donors. Trimming removed 3 bases from V and 3 bases from J; junction bases left unmatched: 1. The CDR3 length is 14 residues. The germline CDR1 and CDR2 sequences are SGHDN and FVKESK. TCRdb's copy holds only in-frame clones and misses some; the assay was immunoSEQ multiplex PCR. The top ten clones hold approximately 3% of a sample with some 79,000 clones, 85% to 95% of them seen once. Worth noting for this clone: Its antigen is not identified.

Study outcomes and limitations: Cytomegalovirus association was assigned to more than 150 TCR beta chains. Whilst most TCR sequences proved rare, a subset of public TCRs occurred across many donors.

The specimen sequenced was PBMCs. The TCR sequence derives from a woman in her late teens or twenties in good health and CMV-seropositive. The chain joins TRBV14 to TRBJ2-2, with TRBD2 matching over 7 bases. CDR3 region: CASSHGGYTGELFF. The DNA of the CDR3 is TGTGCCAGCAGCCACGGGGGGTACACCGGGGAGCTGTTTTTT.